Presented here are 21 T cell receptor beta chains from one specimen sequenced in a study of blood T cell repertoires in COVID-19. Sequenced by immunoSEQ multiplex PCR; TCRdb stores in-frame clones only, minus some. This table holds 98,000 or so clones, about 89% found once. The sequenced sample was peripheral blood. The source is a man aged 50 to 59 with acute or convalescent COVID-19.

This chain connects TRBV7-2 to TRBJ1-5; D is unresolved. Trimming cost V 3 bases and J 2 bases, with 8 bases left between them. The CDR3 length is 14 residues. CDR1 SGHTA and CDR2 FQGNSA come from the germline V gene. The CDR3 DNA is TGTGCCAGCAGCTTCAACTTGGGCAATCAGCCCCAGCATTTT. As protein: CASSFNLGNQPQHF.

The chain uses TRBV5-6 and TRBJ1-2, with 11 nucleotides matching TRBD1. V shed 4 bases, J shed 8 bases, and the junction held 4 bases outside the gene matches. In germline, CDR1 is SGHDT, CDR2 YYEEEE. The CDR3 extends over 13 amino acids. In DNA, the CDR3 is TGTGCCAGCAGCCCGGGACAGGGGGAAGGCTACACCTTC. Translating gives CASSPGQGEGYTF.

V usage is TRBV6-4 and J usage is TRBJ2-1; D may be TRBD2 (6 bases). The CDR3 has 15 residues. The germline V gene encodes CDR1 MRHNA and CDR2 SNTAGT. The V gene lost 1 base and the J gene lost 8 bases, with 15 bases spanning the gap. The CDR3 bases are TGTGCCAGCAGTGACTTAACGGGAGTAGGCCATGAGCAGTTCTTC. As protein: CASSDLTGVGHEQFF.

J is TRBJ2-7 and V is TRBV15; 8 bases fit TRBD2. V was pared by 5 bases and J by 7 bases, with 7 bases of the junction left unmatched. The CDR3 has 13 residues. Germline CDR1 reads LNHNV; CDR2 reads YYDKDF (reference sequence). The CDR3 nucleotides read TGTGCCACCAGCGGCGGGACTAGAGGTGAGCAGTACTTC. It translates to CATSGGTRGEQYF.

The chain joins TRBV30 to TRBJ2-5; the D gene is possibly TRBD2 (5 bases). The V gene's germline CDR1 is GTSNPN and CDR2 SVGIG (reference sequence). The CDR3 spans 12 residues. Trimming left V 1 base short and J 4 bases short, with 7 bases between. The CDR3 nucleotides read TGTGCCTGGAGTGGCGGGCGAGAGACCCAGTACTTC. Translating it yields CAWSGGRETQYF. The variable domain in full, with the rest retrieved from reference TRBV30 and TRBJ2-5, is SQTIHQWPATLVQPVGSPLSLECTVEGTSNPNLYWYRQAAGRGLQLLFYSVGIGQISSEVPQNLSASRPQDRQFILSSKKLLLSDSGFYLCAWSGGRETQYFGPGTRLLVL.

This clone appeared once. The V call is TRBV12-3 or TRBV12-4, the J call TRBJ1-2; D gene uncertain. CDR3 length equals 11 residues. Trimming removed 3 bases at V and 8 bases at J, with 7 bases between. CDR3 sequence reads: CASSFAYGYTF. The CDR3 coding sequence is TGTGCCAGCAGTTTCGCGTACGGCTACACCTTC.

The chain uses TRBV7-9 and TRBJ2-6; a possible D gene is TRBD2 (5 bases). Germline CDR1 reads SEHNR; CDR2 reads FQNEAQ (reference sequence). Trimming shortened V by 5 bases and J by 2 bases, and 10 bases separated the two germline ends. CDR3 length equals 15 residues. CDR3: CASSGSPPGANVLTF. Written as DNA, the CDR3 is TGTGCCAGCAGCGGGAGCCCCCCTGGGGCCAACGTCCTGACTTTC. Using reference TRBV7-9 and TRBJ2-6 for the parts outside the CDR3, the full variable domain is DTGVSQNPRHKITKRGQNVTFRCDPISEHNRLYWYRQTLGQGPEFLTYFQNEAQLEKSRLLSDRFSAERPKGSFSTLEIQRTEQGDSAMYLCASSGSPPGANVLTFGAGSRLTVL.

This clone was detected a few times. The chain has TRBV4-1 and TRBJ2-1; 10 bases align to TRBD2. V trimming: 0 bases; J trimming: 6 bases; junction bases outside the gene matches: 8. The germline V gene encodes CDR1 MGHRA and CDR2 YSYEKL. The length of the CDR3 is 17 residues. The CDR3, as DNA: TGCGCCAGCAGCCAAGATCGTCCTAGCGGGAGAAGCAATGAGCAGTTCTTC. It translates to CASSQDRPSGRSNEQFF.

The V gene is TRBV28, the J gene TRBJ2-5, with TRBD2 identical over 11 bases. Germline loops: CDR1 MDHEN, CDR2 SYDVKM. CDR3 size: 17 residues. V gave up 5 bases and J gave up 7 bases; unmatched junction bases: 15. Written as DNA, the CDR3 is TGTGCCAGCAGTCTATCTAGCGGGAGGCCCCCAGGATGGACCCAGTACTTC. Its protein product is CASSLSSGRPPGWTQYF.

The chain combines TRBV19 with TRBJ1-3; 7 positions match TRBD1. Germline CDR1 and CDR2: LNHDA and SQIVND (reference sequence). Losses at the gene ends were 4 bases for V and 0 bases for J; bases not matched to a gene: 6. There are 16 residues in the CDR3. CDR3 protein: CASSTRQGSSGNTIYF. As DNA, the CDR3 is TGTGCCAGTAGTACCAGACAGGGCAGCTCTGGAAACACCATATATTTT.

This clone was observed a handful of times. The chain couples TRBV5-6 to TRBJ2-5, with 8 positions matching TRBD2. CDR1 is SGHDT, CDR2 YYEEEE, per germline. CDR3 length equals 13 residues. V was pared by 4 bases and J by 4 bases, with 3 bases of the junction left unmatched. This chain's CDR3 is CASSLGTRETQYF. The CDR3 region has the DNA TGTGCCAGCAGCCTAGGGACTAGAGAGACCCAGTACTTC. Combining the CDR3 with reference TRBV5-6 and TRBJ2-5 gives the whole variable domain DAGVTQSPTHLIKTRGQQVTLRCSPKSGHDTVSWYQQALGQGPQFIFQYYEEEERQRGNFPDRFSGHQFPNYSSELNVNALLLGDSALYLCASSLGTRETQYFGPGTRLLVL.

This sequence joins TRBV7-8 and TRBJ2-1, with no clear D. The CDR3 runs 15 residues. Germline lookup yields CDR1 SGHVS and CDR2 FQNEAQ. V was shortened by 5 bases and J by 9 bases, with 20 bases between the two germline ends. CDR3 sequence reads: CASSTPSVGYGEQFF. CDR3 DNA sequence: TGTGCCAGCAGCACCCCCAGCGTTGGTTACGGTGAGCAGTTCTTC.

The CDR3 region has the DNA TGTGCCACCAGCAGAGATTCGGGGGAGACCCAGTACTTC. Translating it yields CATSRDSGETQYF. V usage is TRBV15 and J usage is TRBJ2-5; a possible D gene is TRBD2 (5 bases). Germline-derived CDR1 and CDR2 are LNHNV and YYDKDF (reference sequence). Trimming left V 0 bases short and J 5 bases short, with 7 bases between. This CDR3 has 13 residues.

The genes are TRBV14 and TRBJ2-3; 9 bases fit TRBD2. The V gene end was trimmed by 4 bases and the J gene end by 2 bases; junction bases not matched to a gene: 7. Germline-derived CDR1 and CDR2 are SGHDN and FVKESK. CDR3 length: 16 amino acids. The CDR3 is CASSPLAGGVTDTQYF. CDR3 nucleotides: TGTGCCAGCAGCCCATTGGCGGGAGGGGTCACAGATACGCAGTATTTT.

The V call is TRBV19, the J call TRBJ2-1, with TRBD2 matching over 9 bases. CDR3 length equals 17 residues. V gave up 0 bases and J gave up 4 bases; unmatched junction bases: 7. Germline lookup yields CDR1 LNHDA and CDR2 SQIVND (reference sequence). CDR3 amino acids: CASSIDRTSGPYNEQFF. CDR3 bases: TGTGCCAGTAGTATAGATCGTACTAGCGGGCCTTACAATGAGCAGTTCTTC.

The gene calls are TRBV6-6 and TRBJ2-2; D is uncertain. Germline CDR1 and CDR2: MNHNY and SVGAGI (reference sequence). The V gene lost 4 bases and the J gene lost 1 base, with 7 bases spanning the gap. The CDR3 contains 14 residues. CDR3 coding DNA: TGTGCCAGCAGTTTGGCCAGGAACACCGGGGAGCTGTTTTTT. Protein product: CASSLARNTGELFF.

The V and J genes are TRBV5-6 and TRBJ1-1; D remains unclear. Germline V gene lookup returns CDR1 SGHDT and CDR2 YYEEEE. V was pared by 1 base and J by 1 base, with 8 bases between. The CDR3 totals 14 residues. CDR3 sequence reads: CASSLTGKNTEAFF. In DNA, the CDR3 is TGTGCCAGCAGCTTGACGGGGAAGAACACTGAAGCTTTCTTT.

V is TRBV29-1 and J is TRBJ2-7, with 9 bases fitting TRBD1. Germline V gives CDR1 SQVTM, CDR2 ANQGSEA. V was clipped by 1 base and J by 5 bases; unmatched bases: 6. The CDR3 covers 14 residues. The CDR3 here is CSVEVQDRGHEQYF. The CDR3, as DNA: TGCAGCGTTGAAGTTCAGGACAGGGGCCACGAGCAGTACTTC.

The chain carries TRBV3-1 (or the pseudogene TRBV3-2) and TRBJ1-2, with D possibly being TRBD1 (5 bases). CDR1 LGHDT and CDR2 YNNKEL come from the germline V gene (reference sequence). The ends were cut back, 4 bases at V and 3 bases at J, with 9 bases in the middle. The CDR3 consists of 13 residues. CDR3 DNA: TGTGCCAGCAGCCCCGGGGGGTACTATGGCTACACCTTC. Encoded protein: CASSPGGYYGYTF.

The chain joins TRBV11-2 to TRBJ2-1; 7 nucleotides agree with TRBD2. The CDR3 spans 16 residues. The V gene end was trimmed by 5 bases and the J gene end by 2 bases; junction bases not matched to a gene: 9. Germline V gene lookup returns CDR1 SGHAT and CDR2 FQNNGV. CDR3 in amino acids: CASSRVGGRAYNEQFF. DNA for the CDR3: TGTGCCAGCAGCCGGGTGGGGGGGAGAGCCTACAATGAGCAGTTCTTC.

V is TRBV29-1 and J is TRBJ2-2, with D possibly TRBD1 on 6 matching bases. The germline V and J ends were trimmed by 6 bases and 1 base, with 15 bases remaining between them. Germline CDR1 reads SQVTM; CDR2 reads ANQGSEA. This CDR3 has 15 residues. The CDR3 reads CSVDTGLKNTGELFF. Written as DNA, the CDR3 is TGCAGCGTGGACACAGGGTTAAAGAACACCGGGGAGCTGTTTTTT.